Detailed here is one T cell receptor beta chain. Methods used by the authors: Estimation of nucleated cell counts relied on the amplification of reference gene primers. Profiling relied on immunoSEQ multiplex PCR, and the TCRdb table lists in-frame clones only, not all of them. V, J and clone size are taken as reported in that table, and D and trimming were inferred from the DNA itself. The data contain roughly 200,000 clones, approximately 91% of them singletons. This sample stems from a study of blood T cell repertoires in COVID-19. Study background: The samples span acute and convalescent COVID-19 from the United States, Italy and Spain. T cells, B-cell-depleted T cells, or PBMCs supplied cDNA or gDNA.

With 5 bases removed from V and 1 base from J, the gap between germline ends came to 8 bases. Germline V gene lookup returns CDR1 MNHEY and CDR2 SVGEGT. The CDR3 is made up of 13 amino acids. This chain links TRBV6-2 or TRBV6-3 with TRBJ1-1; maybe TRBD1 (6 bases). The TCR comes from a man in his forties or fifties with acute or convalescent COVID-19. The sequenced sample was peripheral blood. The CDR3 nucleotides are TGTGCCAGCAGTACACAGGGGAACACTGAAGCTTTCTTT. Encoded protein: CASSTQGNTEAFF.